This entry features one T cell receptor beta chain sequence. Its target antigen remains unknown. It has no much larger one-base neighbor in the sample; base qualities were not kept. This sample stems from a study of patients and donors after allogeneic stem cell transplantation (dated by TCRdb to the early 2020s). The library came from RT-PCR. Sequencing took place on a NextSeq 550. Clones were called with MiXCR by TCRdb after fastp trimmed the public reads at Q25, and only in-frame beta chains were retained. Here each entry gathers all rows of one CDR3 protein and keeps the most common genes and DNA. Within this sample are about 110,000 distinct CDR3 sequences, with over 30% of them counted one time only. Around 30% of the sample is held by the ten biggest clonotypes. V ends up 3 bases short and J 5 bases short, with an unmatched junction base count of 5. The CDR3 sequence holds 15 residues, the cysteine and phenylalanine included. Kept here is only the CDR3 DNA, which spans 45 bases and is read in frame from base 1. From the germline V gene, CDR1 is LGHNA and CDR2 is YNFKEQ.

The sequence came from a human donor who was either an allogeneic HSCT recipient or a stem cell or donor lymphocyte infusion donor (not recorded which). It is not recorded whose cells these are; they may come from a transplant donor. Sequenced sample: blood, either unsorted or a sorted T cell fraction (not recorded which). The rearranged segments are TRBV4-2 and TRBJ2-7; 12 bases in the middle match TRBD2. The DNA sequence is given as TGTGCCAGCAGCCAGAGGACTAGCGGGAAGAACGAGCAGTACTTC. This sequence encodes CASSQRTSGKNEQYF.